The 20 T cell receptor beta chains listed next were all sequenced from one sample in a study of blood T cell repertoires in COVID-19. Libraries were prepared by immunoSEQ multiplex PCR; TCRdb keeps only in-frame clonotypes and omits some of them. The sample includes under 200,000 clones, about 86% seen only once; the top ten take roughly 7%. Input material: peripheral blood. The source is a man aged 50 or older with active or convalescent COVID-19.

The rearrangement uses TRBV20-1 and TRBJ1-5; 7 positions agree with TRBD1. Looked up from germline, CDR1 is DFQATT and CDR2 is SNEGSKA (reference sequence). CDR3 length: 14 residues. J was trimmed by 3 bases and V by 3 bases; bases with no gene match: 5. As DNA, the CDR3 is TGCAGTGCTAGTAGGGGACAGCTCAATCAGCCCCAGCATTTT. This translates into CSASRGQLNQPQHF.

The J gene is TRBJ2-3, the V gene TRBV7-8; 9 bases fit TRBD2. The V and J ends lost 3 bases and 2 bases, in that order; junction bases with no gene match: 9. The CDR3 consists of 17 residues. Germline values: CDR1 SGHVS, CDR2 FQNEAQ. The CDR3 protein is CASSFLAGGVHTDTQYF. CDR3 nucleotides: TGTGCCAGCAGCTTTTTGGCGGGGGGGGTTCACACAGATACGCAGTATTTT.

V and J are TRBV9 and TRBJ1-2, with 9 bases identical to TRBD1. Trimming took 3 bases from V and 3 from J; bases not matched to a gene: 6. Germline V gives CDR1 SGDLS, CDR2 YYNGEE. CDR3 size: 15 residues. DNA of the CDR3: TGTGCCAGCAGCGCACTACGGGACAGGGACTATGGCTACACCTTC. Its translation is CASSALRDRDYGYTF.

The rearrangement links TRBV7-2 to TRBJ2-7, with 7 bases matching TRBD1. V was pared by 3 bases and J by 2 bases, with 1 base of the junction left unmatched. Germline CDR1 and CDR2: SGHTA and FQGNSA. The CDR3 is 13 amino acids. The CDR3 loop is CASSFGTAYEQYF. Here the CDR3 DNA reads TGTGCCAGCAGCTTCGGGACAGCCTACGAGCAGTACTTC. Complete variable domain (other parts from reference TRBV7-2 and TRBJ2-7): GAGVSQSPSNKVTEKGKDVELRCDPISGHTALYWYRQSLGQGLEFLIYFQGNSAPDKSGLPSDRFSAERTGGSVSTLTIQRTQQEDSAVYLCASSFGTAYEQYFGPGTRLTVT.

The rearrangement joins TRBV4-2 to TRBJ2-1; TRBD2 agrees at 11 bases. V trimming: 3 bases; J trimming: 8 bases; junction bases outside the gene matches: 3. Looked up from germline, CDR1 is LGHNA and CDR2 is YNFKEQ. This CDR3 is 14 amino acids long. DNA for the CDR3: TGTGCCAGCAGCCAGGAGACTAGCGGGGATGAGCAGTTCTTC. It specifies CASSQETSGDEQFF.

The V gene is TRBV6-5, the J gene TRBJ1-5; D may be TRBD1 (5 bases). This CDR3 contains 15 residues. Trimming removed 5 bases at V and 2 bases at J, with 13 bases between. CDR1 and CDR2 (germline): MNHEY, SVGAGI. The CDR3 loop reads CASSPSGGGNQPQHF. The CDR3 nucleotides read TGTGCCAGCAGTCCCAGTGGAGGGGGCAATCAGCCCCAGCATTTT.

V and J are TRBV27 and TRBJ1-5; D remains ambiguous. The germline V gene encodes CDR1 MNHEY and CDR2 SMNVEV (reference sequence). The V end lost 0 bases, the J end lost 6 bases, and 12 bases lay between the germline ends. The CDR3 sequence is 15 residues long. The CDR3 DNA follows: TGTGCCAGCAGTTTATCGGGAGCCGAGGGTCAGCCCCAGCATTTT. It encodes CASSLSGAEGQPQHF.

The rearrangement links TRBV7-9 to TRBJ2-5; 9 bases map to TRBD1. Per germline, CDR1 SEHNR and CDR2 FQNEAQ (reference sequence). V shed 1 base and J 5 bases; nucleotides not matched to a gene: 8. This CDR3 is 16 amino acids long. CDR3 protein: CASSLDPRQGGETQYF. CDR3 nucleotide sequence: TGTGCCAGCAGCTTAGACCCCCGACAGGGGGGGGAGACCCAGTACTTC.

The V and J genes are TRBV5-8 and TRBJ1-2; tentatively, D is TRBD1 (6 bases). V was shortened by 4 bases and J by 4 bases, with 14 bases between the two germline ends. Germline assignment: CDR1 SGHTS and CDR2 YDEGEE. The CDR3 runs to 14 residues. CDR3 amino acids: CASSHKTGGYGYTF. CDR3 DNA sequence: TGTGCCAGCAGCCATAAGACAGGCGGCTATGGCTACACCTTC.

The chain uses TRBV6-1 and TRBJ1-2; TRBD1 might be the D (5 bases). CDR1 and CDR2 from the germline V gene are MNHNS and SASEGT. V shed 3 bases and J shed 4 bases, with 15 bases lying between them. The CDR3 covers 15 residues. CDR3 sequence: CASSESGGTRYGYTF. The CDR3 nucleotides read TGTGCCAGCAGTGAGTCTGGGGGGACCCGCTATGGCTACACCTTC.

This chain joins TRBV11-3 and TRBJ2-5, with 10 positions matching TRBD2. The junction had 3 bases not matched to a gene; V was cut back by 3 bases and J by 5 bases. The CDR3 runs to 14 residues. Per germline, CDR1 SGHNT and CDR2 YENEEA. The DNA for the CDR3 is TGTGCCAGCAGCTTCACTAGCGGGATCGAGACCCAGTACTTC. The encoded protein is CASSFTSGIETQYF.

The chain is built from TRBV4-2 and TRBJ2-7; maybe TRBD1 (6 bases). Germline assignment: CDR1 LGHNA and CDR2 YNFKEQ. CDR3 size: 17 residues. Deletions cut 1 base from V and 7 bases from J, with 23 bases between. The DNA of the CDR3 is TGTGCCAGCAGCCAAGGCCTCCTGCCTCGGGCAGGGGTAGAGCAGTACTTC. Its translation: CASSQGLLPRAGVEQYF.

The chain couples TRBV6-2 or TRBV6-3 to TRBJ1-1; D ambiguous. V was shortened by 2 bases and J by 4 bases, with 8 bases between the two germline ends. The CDR3 sequence is 13 residues long. Germline-derived CDR1 and CDR2 are MNHEY and SVGEGT. The chain's CDR3 is CASSYVGSTEAFF. CDR3 nucleotide sequence: TGTGCCAGCAGTTACGTAGGGAGCACTGAAGCTTTCTTT.

This chain connects TRBV19 to TRBJ1-4, with TRBD1 as a possible D gene (6 bases). Deletions cut 8 bases from V and 4 bases from J, with 17 bases between. Germline V gene lookup returns CDR1 LNHDA and CDR2 SQIVND (reference sequence). CDR3 size: 15 residues. This CDR3 reads CASSYTQGFNEKLFF. The CDR3 nucleotides are TGTGCCAGTTCCTACACACAGGGTTTTAATGAAAAACTGTTTTTT.

This chain connects TRBV19 to TRBJ1-5; 8 bases map to TRBD1. V dropped 10 bases and J dropped 6; count of bases not matched to a gene: 8. The CDR3 loop spans 13 amino acids. Per the germline V gene, CDR1 is LNHDA and CDR2 is SQIVND (reference sequence). The CDR3 region has the DNA TGTGCCATCTCTAGACAGGGGTTTCAGCCCCAGCATTTT. It specifies CAISRQGFQPQHF. Drawing the rest from reference TRBV19 and TRBJ1-5, the complete variable domain is DGGITQSPKYLFRKEGQNVTLSCEQNLNHDAMYWYRQDPGQGLRLIYYSQIVNDFQKGDIAEGYSVSREKKESFPLTVTSAQKNPTAFYLCAISRQGFQPQHFGDGTRLSIL.

In its sample, this clone was seen a few times. V gene TRBV24-1 combines with J gene TRBJ1-2; D is unresolved. V lost 0 bases and J lost 3, with 7 bases in between. CDR3 length: 14 amino acids. The germline gives CDR1 KGHDR, CDR2 SFDVKD. This chain's CDR3 is CATSDLAIYYGYTF. In DNA form, the CDR3 reads TGTGCCACCAGTGATTTGGCGATCTACTATGGCTACACCTTC.

This clone was counted once. The chain couples TRBV9 to TRBJ2-7, with a weak D call TRBD2 (5 bases). Trimming shortened V by 4 bases and J by 3 bases, and 17 bases separated the two germline ends. The CDR3 spans 15 residues. Germline CDR1 SGDLS, CDR2 YYNGEE. CDR3 loop: CASSPDYELVYEQYF. As DNA, the CDR3 is TGTGCCAGCAGCCCCGACTACGAGTTGGTCTACGAGCAGTACTTC.

This sequence joins TRBV9 and TRBJ2-1, with 9 bases matching TRBD2. The germline CDR1 and CDR2 sequences are SGDLS and YYNGEE. The CDR3 is made up of 16 amino acids. Losses at the gene ends were 0 bases for V and 4 bases for J; bases not matched to a gene: 5. In nucleotides, the CDR3 is TGTGCCAGCAGCGTAGGGCCTAGCGGGGAATACAATGAGCAGTTCTTC. Its translation is CASSVGPSGEYNEQFF.

DNA of the CDR3: TGCAGCGTCGCCACGGGATTAAAGAAAGAGCAGTACTTC. This sequence encodes CSVATGLKKEQYF. The chain uses TRBV29-1 and TRBJ2-7; the D gene is possibly TRBD2 (5 bases). The CDR3 runs 13 residues. Trimming took off 6 bases at V and 7 bases at J, with 19 bases between the two ends. The germline V gene has CDR1 SQVTM and CDR2 ANQGSEA.

The V call is TRBV7-2, the J call TRBJ2-5; the match to TRBD2 covers 10 bases. V was clipped by 1 base and J by 2 bases; unmatched bases: 7. The CDR3 has 17 amino acids. Germline CDR1 and CDR2: SGHTA and FQGNSA. CDR3 in amino acids: CASSLVASGSGQETQYF. CDR3 coding DNA: TGTGCCAGCAGCTTAGTTGCTAGCGGGAGCGGGCAAGAGACCCAGTACTTC.